These 10 T cell receptor beta chains came from one sample sequenced in a study of CD8+ T cells in alopecia areata. As to treatment: oral pan-JAK inhibitor, 5-10 mg twice daily. RNA, once extracted, was reverse transcribed into cDNA for use as the sequencing template. Profiling relied on immunoSEQ multiplex PCR, and the TCRdb table lists in-frame clones only, not all of them. The sample includes 90,000 to 130,000 clones, roughly three fifths of them seen just once. Source: CD8+ T cells sorted from blood, taken at week 24, from a patient treated with tofacitinib. The source of these receptors is a human donor with alopecia areata.

This clone appeared a few times. The chain links TRBV9 to TRBJ1-6, with D perhaps TRBD1 (6 bases). The germline CDR1 and CDR2 sequences are SGDLS and YYNGEE. The CDR3 loop spans 14 amino acids. Trimming removed 4 bases from V and 8 bases from J, with 13 bases in between. The CDR3 region has the DNA TGTGCCAGCAGCTCCGAGGGGGGCTATTCACCCCTCCACTTT. It encodes CASSSEGGYSPLHF.

At least ten counts were recorded for this clone. J is TRBJ2-7 and V is TRBV6-1, with no clear D. V lost 3 bases, J lost 5 bases, and 20 bases lay in between. Germline CDR1 and CDR2: MNHNS and SASEGT. The CDR3 extends over 16 amino acids. The CDR3 loop is CASSDLSTVNWHEQYF. DNA for the CDR3: TGTGCCAGCAGTGATCTGTCTACAGTCAATTGGCACGAGCAGTACTTC.

This chain connects TRBV19 to TRBJ2-2; D call uncertain. This CDR3 has 14 residues. V lost 3 bases and J lost 7, with 12 bases in between. Germline V gene lookup returns CDR1 LNHDA and CDR2 SQIVND (reference sequence). In nucleotides, the CDR3 is TGTGCCAGTAGTATCCCAGAAGGTTTCGGGGAGCTGTTTTTT. This sequence encodes CASSIPEGFGELFF.

V and J are TRBV25-1 and TRBJ2-2; 13 bases map to TRBD2. V shed 6 bases, J shed 4 bases, and the junction held 8 bases outside the gene matches. The length of the CDR3 is 17 residues. Germline-derived CDR1 and CDR2 are MGHDK and SYGVNS. The CDR3, as DNA: TGTGCCAGCAGGACCCAGACTAGCGGGGGGACCACCGGGGAGCTGTTTTTT. It encodes CASRTQTSGGTTGELFF. The full variable domain, with the rest looked up from reference TRBV25-1 and TRBJ2-2, is EADIYQTPRYLVIGTGKKITLECSQTMGHDKMYWYQQDPGMELHLIHYSYGVNSTEKGDLSSESTVSRIRTEHFPLTLESARPSHTSQYLCASRTQTSGGTTGELFFGEGSRLTVL.

V and J are TRBV4-2 and TRBJ1-1; D perhaps matches TRBD1 (5 bases). The CDR3 loop spans 14 amino acids. The germline V and J ends were trimmed by 4 bases and 11 bases, with 20 bases remaining between them. Germline-derived CDR1 and CDR2 are LGHNA and YNFKEQ. The DNA of the CDR3 is TGTGCCAGCAGCCCCCAGTTGCAAGGGGCGGAGGCTTTCTTT. Translation: CASSPQLQGAEAFF.

V gene TRBV2 combines with J gene TRBJ2-7, with D perhaps assigned TRBD1 or TRBD2 (6 bases each). Deletions cut 7 bases from V and 6 bases from J, with 10 bases between. From germline, CDR1 is SNHLY and CDR2 FYNNEI. There are 11 residues in the CDR3. The chain's CDR3 is CASKEGGEQYF. The CDR3 region has the DNA TGTGCCAGCAAAGAGGGGGGCGAGCAGTACTTC. Combining the CDR3 with reference TRBV2 and TRBJ2-7 gives the whole variable domain EPEVTQTPSHQVTQMGQEVILRCVPISNHLYFYWYRQILGQKVEFLVSFYNNEISEKSEIFDDQFSVERPDGSNFTLKIRSTKLEDSAMYFCASKEGGEQYFGPGTRLTVT.

There are a few counts of this clone. This sequence joins TRBV4-3 and TRBJ2-7; D might be TRBD1 (6 bases). The CDR3 totals 14 residues. The germline V gene has CDR1 LGHNA and CDR2 YSLEER. Trimming left V 1 base short and J 4 bases short, with 11 bases between. CDR3 residues: CASSQADRDYEQYF. CDR3 nucleotide sequence: TGCGCCAGCAGCCAAGCGGACAGAGATTACGAGCAGTACTTC.

This sequence joins TRBV29-1 and TRBJ1-2, with a tentative D call TRBD1 (5 bases). The CDR3 loop spans 16 amino acids. The germline gives CDR1 SQVTM, CDR2 ANQGSEA. V dropped 2 bases and J dropped 4 bases, with 20 bases sitting between them. The CDR3, as DNA: TGCAGCGTTGAACCCGAGGGACGGACATCTGGCTATGGCTACACCTTC. It translates to CSVEPEGRTSGYGYTF.

This clone was recorded a few times. The rearrangement uses TRBV4-3 and TRBJ2-1; D is perhaps TRBD1 or TRBD2 (6 bases each). The germline V gene encodes CDR1 LGHNA and CDR2 YSLEER. The CDR3 consists of 17 residues. The V gene lost 5 bases and the J gene lost 3 bases, with 20 bases spanning the gap. The CDR3, as DNA: TGCGCCAGCAGCTCGGGGGTGAACAGGGCCGACTACAATGAGCAGTTCTTC. Encoded protein: CASSSGVNRADYNEQFF.

This clone appeared a few times. The chain joins TRBV27 to TRBJ2-3, with TRBD1 matching over 7 bases. Germline trimming cut 6 bases from V and 4 bases from J; bases unmatched to any gene: 7. CDR1 MNHEY and CDR2 SMNVEV come from the germline V gene (reference sequence). The CDR3 has 14 residues. The CDR3 reads CASSHSGTADTQYF. As DNA, the CDR3 is TGTGCCAGCAGCCATTCCGGGACAGCAGATACGCAGTATTTT.